What follows are 30 T cell receptor beta chains derived from one specimen sequenced in a study of shared clonotypes between healthy human individuals. Some clones are missing from TCRdb's copy, which holds only in-frame ones; the method was immunoSEQ multiplex PCR. The sample includes around 1.6 million clones, 95% to 99% seen only once; the top ten take roughly 0.45%. The sequenced material came from naive CD4+ T cells sorted from blood. The sample's subset: CD45RA+ positively selected. Receptors originate from a man in his thirties or forties in good health.

This rearrangement joins TRBV5-5 to TRBJ2-7, with D perhaps matching TRBD2 (6 bases). The CDR3 runs 13 residues. From germline, CDR1 is SGHKS and CDR2 YYEKEE (reference sequence). V was shortened by 3 bases and J by 2 bases, with 9 bases between the two germline ends. CDR3: CASSWGGTYEQYF. CDR3 DNA: TGTGCCAGCAGCTGGGGAGGTACCTACGAGCAGTACTTC.

CDR3 protein: CASSFYRGREQYF. CDR3 nucleotides: TGTGCCAGCAGCTTTTACAGGGGAAGGGAGCAGTACTTC. V usage is TRBV5-6 and J usage is TRBJ2-7; the match to TRBD1 covers 7 bases. Trimming cost V 2 bases and J 7 bases; bases outside gene matches: 6. Germline CDR1 reads SGHDT; CDR2 reads YYEEEE. The CDR3 has 13 amino acids.

This chain joins TRBV15 and TRBJ1-2; D may be TRBD1 (6 bases). V lost 4 bases and J 0 bases, leaving 6 bases between the germline ends. Germline V gene data show CDR1 as LNHNV and CDR2 as YYDKDF (reference sequence). The CDR3 extends over 13 amino acids. The CDR3: CATSTGANYGYTF. DNA of the CDR3: TGTGCCACCAGCACAGGGGCTAACTATGGCTACACCTTC.

This chain uses TRBV19 with TRBJ2-7; the D is unclear. Germline loops: CDR1 LNHDA, CDR2 SQIVND (reference sequence). The V end lost 3 bases, the J end lost 0 bases, and 6 bases lay between the germline ends. The CDR3 spans 13 residues. The CDR3 loop is CASSMAPSYEQYF. The DNA for the CDR3 is TGTGCCAGTAGTATGGCTCCCTCCTACGAGCAGTACTTC. The full variable domain, in which reference TRBV19 and TRBJ2-7 provide the parts outside the CDR3, is DGGITQSPKYLFRKEGQNVTLSCEQNLNHDAMYWYRQDPGQGLRLIYYSQIVNDFQKGDIAEGYSVSREKKESFPLTVTSAQKNPTAFYLCASSMAPSYEQYFGPGTRLTVT.

The V gene is TRBV28, the J gene TRBJ2-1; 14 positions match TRBD2. Germline V gene data show CDR1 as MDHEN and CDR2 as SYDVKM. Unmatched junction bases numbered 13, after V lost 5 bases and J lost 10 bases. The CDR3 consists of 17 residues. The CDR3 loop is CASSLTQGLAGAVEQFF. The CDR3 region has the DNA TGTGCCAGCAGTCTGACCCAGGGACTAGCGGGAGCGGTCGAGCAGTTCTTC.

The chain recombines TRBV28 with TRBJ2-1; 9 bases align to TRBD2. Germline V gene sequence: CDR1 MDHEN, CDR2 SYDVKM. The CDR3 is 15 amino acids. Trimming removed 5 bases from V and 3 bases from J; junction bases left unmatched: 5. The CDR3 DNA reads as TGTGCCAGCAGTGCCAGACTAGCGGACTACAATGAGCAGTTCTTC. Protein: CASSARLADYNEQFF.

Only one count was recorded for this clone. The V call is TRBV28, the J call TRBJ1-1, with TRBD1 matching 7 bases. The CDR3 length is 14 residues. Unmatched junction bases numbered 6, after V lost 4 bases and J lost 4 bases. In germline, CDR1 is MDHEN, CDR2 SYDVKM. The CDR3 sequence: CASSSTGRSTEAFF. CDR3 DNA: TGTGCCAGCAGTTCGACAGGGAGGAGCACTGAAGCTTTCTTT. Using reference TRBV28 and TRBJ1-1 for the parts outside the CDR3, the full variable domain is DVKVTQSSRYLVKRTGEKVFLECVQDMDHENMFWYRQDPGLGLRLIYFSYDVKMKEKGDIPEGYSVSREKKERFSLILESASTNQTSMYLCASSSTGRSTEAFFGQGTRLTVV.

This chain connects TRBV19 to TRBJ1-5; 10 bases agree with TRBD1. This CDR3 contains 16 residues. The germline gives CDR1 LNHDA, CDR2 SQIVND (reference sequence). V lost 5 bases and J lost 5; bases outside the gene matches: 9. This CDR3 is CASSVPRGQGDQPQHF. The CDR3 DNA is TGTGCCAGTAGTGTTCCCCGCGGACAGGGGGATCAGCCCCAGCATTTT. Supplemented by reference TRBV19 and TRBJ1-5, the full variable domain reads DGGITQSPKYLFRKEGQNVTLSCEQNLNHDAMYWYRQDPGQGLRLIYYSQIVNDFQKGDIAEGYSVSREKKESFPLTVTSAQKNPTAFYLCASSVPRGQGDQPQHFGDGTRLSIL.

In its sample, this clone was seen once. This rearrangement joins TRBV28 to TRBJ1-2, with a possible D match to TRBD1 (6 bases). The CDR3 has 13 amino acids. CDR1 and CDR2 from the germline V gene are MDHEN and SYDVKM. Trimming removed 6 bases at V and 4 bases at J, with 12 bases between. This CDR3 reads CASSTGQSYGYTF. CDR3 coding DNA: TGTGCCAGCAGCACCGGACAGAGCTATGGCTACACCTTC.

This clone was recorded only once. The J gene is TRBJ1-3, the V gene TRBV5-1; D call uncertain. Between the trimmed V and J ends, which lost 7 bases and 4 bases, there was a span of 12 bases. The V gene's germline CDR1 is SGHRS and CDR2 YFSETQ. The CDR3 length is 13 residues. CDR3 residues: CASGDTGGNTIYF. In DNA form, the CDR3 reads TGCGCCAGCGGCGACACGGGAGGAAACACCATATATTTT.

The chain links TRBV4-3 to TRBJ2-2; tentative D call: TRBD1 (6 bases). This CDR3 region has 15 residues. Germline V CDR1 and CDR2: LGHNA, YSLEER. Trimming took 5 bases from V and 0 from J, leaving 10 bases between them. CDR3 region: CASSRGHPNTGELFF. As DNA, the CDR3 is TGCGCCAGCAGCAGGGGACACCCGAACACCGGGGAGCTGTTTTTT.

The chain uses TRBV5-1 and TRBJ2-2; 9 nucleotides match TRBD1. Per the germline V gene, CDR1 is SGHRS and CDR2 is YFSETQ. The length of the CDR3 is 16 residues. Trimming removed 4 bases from V and 4 bases from J; junction bases left unmatched: 8. CDR3 DNA: TGCGCCAGCAGCCAGCAACAGGGGGCGAGCACCGGGGAGCTGTTTTTT. It yields the protein CASSQQQGASTGELFF.

V is TRBV2 and J is TRBJ1-2; 7 bases agree with TRBD1. This CDR3 has 15 residues. Germline CDR1 reads SNHLY; CDR2 reads FYNNEI. V lost 5 bases to trimming and J lost 4 bases; unmatched junction nucleotides: 10. CDR3: CASSPGTASLYGYTF. The CDR3 DNA sequence: TGTGCCAGCAGTCCTGGGACAGCAAGCCTCTATGGCTACACCTTC.

The chain employs TRBV5-1 and TRBJ2-3, with D possibly being TRBD1 or TRBD2 (5 bases each). V was shortened by 0 bases and J by 4 bases, with 18 bases between the two germline ends. The CDR3 contains 17 residues. From germline, CDR1 is SGHRS and CDR2 YFSETQ. The CDR3 loop reads CASSLAMGTAGPDTQYF. The DNA of the CDR3 is TGCGCCAGCAGCTTGGCTATGGGGACCGCTGGCCCAGATACGCAGTATTTT.

The V call is TRBV25-1, the J call TRBJ1-3; D not resolved. This CDR3 region has 12 residues. Germline CDR1 is MGHDK and CDR2 is SYGVNS. V dropped 1 base and J dropped 8 bases, with 6 bases sitting between them. The CDR3 loop reads CASSELRDTIYF. CDR3 coding DNA: TGTGCCAGCAGTGAATTGCGGGACACCATATATTTT.

The genes are TRBV9 and TRBJ2-1; D is uncertain. Trimming pared 3 bases from V and 4 bases from J, leaving 11 bases between. Per the germline V gene, CDR1 is SGDLS and CDR2 is YYNGEE. The CDR3 loop spans 14 amino acids. The CDR3 here is CASSASVLYNEQFF. In DNA form, the CDR3 reads TGTGCCAGCAGCGCGTCAGTGCTATACAATGAGCAGTTCTTC.

The chain recombines TRBV15 with TRBJ2-7; 7 nucleotides line up with TRBD1. Germline CDR1 and CDR2: LNHNV and YYDKDF (reference sequence). V lost 5 bases, J lost 2 bases, and 6 bases stayed unmatched. The CDR3 extends over 14 amino acids. This CDR3 reads CATSLQDRAYEQYF. The CDR3 DNA is TGTGCCACCAGCCTTCAAGACAGGGCCTACGAGCAGTACTTC.

This chain joins TRBV28 and TRBJ2-6; D uncertain. The CDR3 has 17 residues. V shed 2 bases and J shed 1 base, with 12 bases lying between them. Germline CDR1 reads MDHEN; CDR2 reads SYDVKM. The CDR3 nucleotides read TGTGCCAGCAGTTTAATCAAGGACGGATCTGGGGCCAACGTCCTGACTTTC. The encoded protein is CASSLIKDGSGANVLTF.

This rearrangement joins TRBV30 to TRBJ2-1; TRBD1 agrees at 7 bases. Germline V gives CDR1 GTSNPN, CDR2 SVGIG (reference sequence). J lost 4 bases, V lost 0 bases, and 9 bases had no gene match. The CDR3 consists of 16 residues. The CDR3 loop reads CAWSVSVRTGYNEQFF. The CDR3 coding sequence is TGTGCCTGGAGTGTGTCCGTCCGGACAGGTTACAATGAGCAGTTCTTC.

The rearrangement uses TRBV9 and TRBJ1-1; D is possibly TRBD1 (6 bases). The CDR3 is 14 residues long. Germline assignment: CDR1 SGDLS and CDR2 YYNGEE. V was shortened by 1 base and J by 10 bases, with 17 bases between the two germline ends. Written as DNA, the CDR3 is TGTGCCAGCAGCGTAATACGGGACACCCAGGGAGCTTTCTTT. Protein product: CASSVIRDTQGAFF.

The V and J genes are TRBV5-4 and TRBJ2-7; 10 nucleotides match TRBD2. CDR1 and CDR2 from the germline V gene are SGHNT and YYREEE (reference sequence). The CDR3 is made up of 15 amino acids. J was trimmed by 5 bases and V by 4 bases; bases with no gene match: 9. The CDR3: CASSVSLAGVDEQYF. The CDR3 nucleotides are TGTGCCAGCAGCGTATCCCTAGCGGGAGTCGACGAGCAGTACTTC.

V and J are TRBV5-4 and TRBJ2-2; tentative D call: TRBD2 (5 bases). The CDR3 runs 15 residues. The V gene's germline CDR1 is SGHNT and CDR2 YYREEE (reference sequence). The V end was cut by 4 bases, the J end by 5 bases, with 15 bases between. In DNA form, the CDR3 reads TGTGCCAGCAGCGGCGGGCCCTTTCTAACCGGGGAGCTGTTTTTT. Translating it yields CASSGGPFLTGELFF.

The rearrangement joins TRBV14 to TRBJ1-2; D not certain. The CDR3 spans 12 residues. V gave up 5 bases and J gave up 8 bases, with 12 bases separating them. The germline gives CDR1 SGHDN, CDR2 FVKESK. The CDR3 spells CASSASRSGYTF. The CDR3 DNA sequence: TGTGCCAGCAGCGCTTCGAGGAGCGGCTACACCTTC.

The chain has TRBV11-2 and TRBJ2-1; a weak D match, TRBD2 (5 bases). CDR1 is SGHAT, CDR2 FQNNGV, per germline. The CDR3 contains 14 residues. Trimming took off 1 base at V and 7 bases at J, with 11 bases between the two ends. The DNA of the CDR3 is TGTGCCAGCAGCTTAGGTTTTACTAGAAATGAGCAGTTCTTC. This gives the protein CASSLGFTRNEQFF.

This clone was observed once. The chain joins TRBV7-9 to TRBJ2-5, with TRBD2 matching 8 bases. Germline V gives CDR1 SEHNR, CDR2 FQNEAQ (reference sequence). This CDR3 contains 15 residues. The V and J ends lost 3 bases and 1 base, in that order; junction bases with no gene match: 4. The CDR3 reads CASSFGRVSQETQYF. As DNA, the CDR3 is TGTGCCAGCAGCTTCGGGAGGGTTTCCCAAGAGACCCAGTACTTC.

This chain joins TRBV27 and TRBJ2-7, with a tentative D call TRBD2 (5 bases). The CDR3 extends over 17 amino acids. Trimming took 2 bases from V and 3 from J, leaving 20 bases between them. Germline V gene sequence: CDR1 MNHEY, CDR2 SMNVEV (reference sequence). The CDR3 spells CASSLRVTGTFFYEQYF. In DNA, the CDR3 is TGTGCCAGCAGTTTACGAGTGACGGGAACCTTCTTCTACGAGCAGTACTTC.

J is TRBJ1-5 and V is TRBV7-9, with 9 positions matching TRBD1. From germline, CDR1 is SEHNR and CDR2 FQNEAQ (reference sequence). Trimming removed 3 bases from V and 6 bases from J; junction bases left unmatched: 12. The CDR3 consists of 17 residues. CDR3 bases: TGTGCCAGCAGCTTTTCTCCGGGGACAGGGTATTTTCAGCCCCAGCATTTT. Protein: CASSFSPGTGYFQPQHF. The whole variable domain, filled in from reference TRBV7-9 and TRBJ1-5, reads DTGVSQNPRHKITKRGQNVTFRCDPISEHNRLYWYRQTLGQGPEFLTYFQNEAQLEKSRLLSDRFSAERPKGSFSTLEIQRTEQGDSAMYLCASSFSPGTGYFQPQHFGDGTRLSIL.

This clone was seen only once. CDR3 amino acids: CASSFRVSQEQYF. CDR3 nucleotide sequence: TGCGCCAGCAGCTTCCGGGTCTCTCAAGAGCAGTACTTC. The chain couples TRBV5-1 to TRBJ2-7, with no clear D. CDR3 size: 13 residues. Trimming took 2 bases from V and 7 from J, leaving 13 bases between them. The germline CDR1 and CDR2 sequences are SGHRS and YFSETQ.

This clone has just one count. The rearrangement links TRBV28 to TRBJ2-1; 14 bases agree with TRBD2. Looked up from germline, CDR1 is MDHEN and CDR2 is SYDVKM. V lost 5 bases, J lost 8 bases, and 11 bases stayed unmatched. The CDR3 length is 17 residues. CDR3 nucleotide sequence: TGTGCCAGCAGTCCCATCGGGACTAGCGGGAGATCCGATGAGCAGTTCTTC. Amino acids: CASSPIGTSGRSDEQFF.

Here the CDR3 reads CASSLSREYNEQFF. The CDR3 bases are TGTGCCAGCAGCTTATCGCGGGAGTACAATGAGCAGTTCTTC. This rearrangement joins TRBV7-9 to TRBJ2-1; 7 bases are a match to TRBD2. The CDR3 sequence is 14 residues long. Losses at the gene ends were 2 bases for V and 4 bases for J; bases not matched to a gene: 2. The V gene's germline CDR1 is SEHNR and CDR2 FQNEAQ (reference sequence).